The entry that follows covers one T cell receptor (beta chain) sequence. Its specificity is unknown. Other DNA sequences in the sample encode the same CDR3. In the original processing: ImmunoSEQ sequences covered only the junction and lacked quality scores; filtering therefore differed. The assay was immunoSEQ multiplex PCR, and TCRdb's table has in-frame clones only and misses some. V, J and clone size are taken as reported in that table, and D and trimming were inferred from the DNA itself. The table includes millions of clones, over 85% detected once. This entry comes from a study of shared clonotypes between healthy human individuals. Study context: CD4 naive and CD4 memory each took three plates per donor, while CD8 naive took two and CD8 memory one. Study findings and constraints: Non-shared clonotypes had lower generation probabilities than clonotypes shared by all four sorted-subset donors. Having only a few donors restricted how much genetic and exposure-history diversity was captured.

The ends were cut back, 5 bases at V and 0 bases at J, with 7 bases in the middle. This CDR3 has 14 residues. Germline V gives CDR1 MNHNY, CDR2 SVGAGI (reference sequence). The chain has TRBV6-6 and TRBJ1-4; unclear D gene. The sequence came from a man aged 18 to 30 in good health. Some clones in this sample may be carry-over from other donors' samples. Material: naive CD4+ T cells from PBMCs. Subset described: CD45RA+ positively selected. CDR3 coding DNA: TGTGCCAGCAGTCCCCGTGCAACTAATGAAAAACTGTTTTTT. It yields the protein CASSPRATNEKLFF.